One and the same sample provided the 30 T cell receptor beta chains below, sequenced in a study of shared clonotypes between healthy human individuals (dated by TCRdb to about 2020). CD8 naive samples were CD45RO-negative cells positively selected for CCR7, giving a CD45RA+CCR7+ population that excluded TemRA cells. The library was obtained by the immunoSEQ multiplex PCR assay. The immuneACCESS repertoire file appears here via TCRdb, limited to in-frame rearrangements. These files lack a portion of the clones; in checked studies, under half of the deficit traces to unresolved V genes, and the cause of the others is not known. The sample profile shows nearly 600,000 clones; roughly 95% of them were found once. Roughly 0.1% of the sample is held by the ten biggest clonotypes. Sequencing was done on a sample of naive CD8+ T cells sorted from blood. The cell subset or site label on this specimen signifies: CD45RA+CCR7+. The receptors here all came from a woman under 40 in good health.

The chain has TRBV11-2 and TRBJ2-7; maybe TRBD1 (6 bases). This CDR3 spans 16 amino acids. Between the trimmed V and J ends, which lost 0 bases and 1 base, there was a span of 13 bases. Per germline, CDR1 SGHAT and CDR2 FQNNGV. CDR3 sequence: CASSLDPGHPSYEQYF. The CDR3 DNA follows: TGTGCCAGCAGCTTAGATCCGGGACATCCTTCCTACGAGCAGTACTTC. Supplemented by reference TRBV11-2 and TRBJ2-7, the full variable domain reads EAGVAQSPRYKIIEKRQSVAFWCNPISGHATLYWYQQILGQGPKLLIQFQNNGVVDDSQLPKDRFSAERLKGVDSTLKIQPAKLEDSAVYLCASSLDPGHPSYEQYFGPGTRLTVT.

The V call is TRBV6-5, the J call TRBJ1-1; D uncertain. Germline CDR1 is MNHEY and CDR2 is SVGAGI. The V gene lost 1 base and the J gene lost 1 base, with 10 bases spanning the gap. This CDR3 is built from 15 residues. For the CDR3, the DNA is TGTGCCAGCAGTTACTACCTGGGGAGGAACACTGAAGCTTTCTTT. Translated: CASSYYLGRNTEAFF.

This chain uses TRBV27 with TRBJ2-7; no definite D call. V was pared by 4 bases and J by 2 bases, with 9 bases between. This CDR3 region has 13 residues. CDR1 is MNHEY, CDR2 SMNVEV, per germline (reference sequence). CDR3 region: CASSSQTPYEQYF. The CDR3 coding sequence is TGTGCCAGCAGTTCTCAGACGCCCTACGAGCAGTACTTC.

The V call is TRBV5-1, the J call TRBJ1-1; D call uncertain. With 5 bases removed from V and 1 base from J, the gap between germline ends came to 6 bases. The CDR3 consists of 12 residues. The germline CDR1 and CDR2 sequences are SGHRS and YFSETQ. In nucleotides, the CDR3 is TGCGCCAGCAGGGCGGCGAACACTGAAGCTTTCTTT. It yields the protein CASRAANTEAFF.

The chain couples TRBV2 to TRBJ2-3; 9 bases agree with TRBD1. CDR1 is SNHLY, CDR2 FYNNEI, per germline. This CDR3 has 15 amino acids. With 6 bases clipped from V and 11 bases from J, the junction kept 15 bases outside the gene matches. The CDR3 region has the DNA TGTGCCAGCAGGGGGGACAGGGATTTGCGCGAGGGGCAGTATTTT. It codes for CASRGDRDLREGQYF. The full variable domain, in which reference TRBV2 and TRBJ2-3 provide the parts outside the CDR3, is EPEVTQTPSHQVTQMGQEVILRCVPISNHLYFYWYRQILGQKVEFLVSFYNNEISEKSEIFDDQFSVERPDGSNFTLKIRSTKLEDSAMYFCASRGDRDLREGQYFGPGTRLTVL.

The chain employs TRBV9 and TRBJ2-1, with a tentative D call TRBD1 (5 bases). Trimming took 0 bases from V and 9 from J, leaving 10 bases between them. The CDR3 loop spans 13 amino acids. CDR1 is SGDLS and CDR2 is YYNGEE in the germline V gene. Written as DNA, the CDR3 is TGTGCCAGCAGCGTAGGCCAGGGCAGTGAGCAGTTCTTC. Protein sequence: CASSVGQGSEQFF. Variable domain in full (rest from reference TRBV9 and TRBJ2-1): DSGVTQTPKHLITATGQRVTLRCSPRSGDLSVYWYQQSLDQGLQFLIQYYNGEERAKGNILERFSAQQFPDLHSELNLSSLELGDSALYFCASSVGQGSEQFFGPGTRLTVL.

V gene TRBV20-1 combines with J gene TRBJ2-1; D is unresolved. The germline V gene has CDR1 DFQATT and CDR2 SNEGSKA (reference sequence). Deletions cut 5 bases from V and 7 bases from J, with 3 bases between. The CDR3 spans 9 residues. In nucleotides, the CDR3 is TGCAGTGCTTTAAATGAGCAGTTCTTC. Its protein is CSALNEQFF.

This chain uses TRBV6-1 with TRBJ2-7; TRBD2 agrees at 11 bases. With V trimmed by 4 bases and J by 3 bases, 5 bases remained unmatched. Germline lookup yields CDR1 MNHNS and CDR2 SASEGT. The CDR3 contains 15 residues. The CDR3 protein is CASSGTGTSGYEQYF. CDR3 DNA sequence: TGTGCCAGCAGTGGTACCGGGACTAGCGGCTACGAGCAGTACTTC.

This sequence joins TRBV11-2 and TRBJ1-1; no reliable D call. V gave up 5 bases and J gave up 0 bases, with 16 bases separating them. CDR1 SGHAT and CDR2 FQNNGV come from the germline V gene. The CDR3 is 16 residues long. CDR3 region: CASSRDQEEMNTEAFF. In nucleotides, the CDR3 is TGTGCCAGCAGCCGCGATCAGGAGGAAATGAACACTGAAGCTTTCTTT.

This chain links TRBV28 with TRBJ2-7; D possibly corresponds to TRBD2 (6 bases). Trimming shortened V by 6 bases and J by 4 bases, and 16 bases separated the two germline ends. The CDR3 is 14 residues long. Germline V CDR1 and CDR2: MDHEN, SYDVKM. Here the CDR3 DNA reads TGTGCCAGCAGGTCCGGACGGAGGGGATACGAGCAGTACTTC. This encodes CASRSGRRGYEQYF.

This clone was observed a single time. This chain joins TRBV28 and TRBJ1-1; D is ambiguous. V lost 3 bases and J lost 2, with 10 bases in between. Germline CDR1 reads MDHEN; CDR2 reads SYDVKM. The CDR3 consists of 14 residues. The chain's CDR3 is CASSFPHTNTEAFF. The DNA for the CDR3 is TGTGCCAGCAGTTTCCCCCATACCAACACTGAAGCTTTCTTT.

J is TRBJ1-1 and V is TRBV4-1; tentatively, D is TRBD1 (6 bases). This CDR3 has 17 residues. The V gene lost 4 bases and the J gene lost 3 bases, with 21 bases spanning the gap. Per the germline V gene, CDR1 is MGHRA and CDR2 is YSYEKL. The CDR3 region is CASSLRSGTRLDTEAFF. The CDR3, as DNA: TGCGCCAGCAGCCTTCGCTCCGGGACAAGGTTGGACACTGAAGCTTTCTTT.

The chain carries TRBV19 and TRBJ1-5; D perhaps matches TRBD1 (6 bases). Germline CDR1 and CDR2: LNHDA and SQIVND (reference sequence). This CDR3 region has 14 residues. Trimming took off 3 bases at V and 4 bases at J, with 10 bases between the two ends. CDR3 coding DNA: TGTGCCAGTAGTATCCGGGACATAAATCAGCCCCAGCATTTT. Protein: CASSIRDINQPQHF. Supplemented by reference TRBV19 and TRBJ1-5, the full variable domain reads DGGITQSPKYLFRKEGQNVTLSCEQNLNHDAMYWYRQDPGQGLRLIYYSQIVNDFQKGDIAEGYSVSREKKESFPLTVTSAQKNPTAFYLCASSIRDINQPQHFGDGTRLSIL.

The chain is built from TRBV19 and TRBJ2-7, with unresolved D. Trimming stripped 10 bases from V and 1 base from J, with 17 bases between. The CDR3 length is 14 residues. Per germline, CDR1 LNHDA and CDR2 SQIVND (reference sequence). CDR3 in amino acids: CATASTDPSYEQYF. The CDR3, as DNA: TGTGCCACCGCCTCGACGGACCCTTCCTACGAGCAGTACTTC.

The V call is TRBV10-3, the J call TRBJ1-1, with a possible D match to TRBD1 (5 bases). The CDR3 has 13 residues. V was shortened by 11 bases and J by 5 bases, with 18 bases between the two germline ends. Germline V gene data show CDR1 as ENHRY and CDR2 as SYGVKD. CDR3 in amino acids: CAPISRGLTEAFF. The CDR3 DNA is TGTGCCCCAATAAGTCGGGGGTTGACTGAAGCTTTCTTT.

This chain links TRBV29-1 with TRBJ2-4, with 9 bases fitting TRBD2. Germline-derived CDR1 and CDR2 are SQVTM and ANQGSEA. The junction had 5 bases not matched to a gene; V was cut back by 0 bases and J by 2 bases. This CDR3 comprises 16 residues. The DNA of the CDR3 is TGCAGCGTTGAAGATCCTGCGGGAGGGCCCAAAAACATTCAGTACTTC. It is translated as CSVEDPAGGPKNIQYF.

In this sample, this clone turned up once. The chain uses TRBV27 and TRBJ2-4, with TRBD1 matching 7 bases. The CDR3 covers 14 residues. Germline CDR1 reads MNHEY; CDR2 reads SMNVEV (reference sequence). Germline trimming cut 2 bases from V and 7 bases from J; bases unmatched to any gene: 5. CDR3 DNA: TGTGCCAGCAGTTTAGCTAGGGGGCAGAACATTCAGTACTTC. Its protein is CASSLARGQNIQYF.

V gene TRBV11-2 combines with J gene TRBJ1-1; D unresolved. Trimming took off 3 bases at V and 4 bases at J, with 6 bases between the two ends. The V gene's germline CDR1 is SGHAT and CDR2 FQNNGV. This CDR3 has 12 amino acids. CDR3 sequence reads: CASSFSPTEAFF. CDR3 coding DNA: TGTGCCAGCAGCTTTTCCCCCACTGAAGCTTTCTTT.

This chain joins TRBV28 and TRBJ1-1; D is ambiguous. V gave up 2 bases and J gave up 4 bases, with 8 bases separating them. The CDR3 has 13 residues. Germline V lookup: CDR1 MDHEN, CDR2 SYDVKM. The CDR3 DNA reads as TGTGCCAGCAGTTTAAGATTGGGCACTGAAGCTTTCTTT. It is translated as CASSLRLGTEAFF. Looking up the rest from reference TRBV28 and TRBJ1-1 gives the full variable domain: DVKVTQSSRYLVKRTGEKVFLECVQDMDHENMFWYRQDPGLGLRLIYFSYDVKMKEKGDIPEGYSVSREKKERFSLILESASTNQTSMYLCASSLRLGTEAFFGQGTRLTVV.

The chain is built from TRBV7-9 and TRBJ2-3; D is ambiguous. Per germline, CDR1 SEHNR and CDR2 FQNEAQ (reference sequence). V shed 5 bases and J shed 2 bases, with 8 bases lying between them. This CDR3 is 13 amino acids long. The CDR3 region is CASSPINTDTQYF. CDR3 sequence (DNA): TGTGCCAGCAGCCCAATAAACACAGATACGCAGTATTTT.

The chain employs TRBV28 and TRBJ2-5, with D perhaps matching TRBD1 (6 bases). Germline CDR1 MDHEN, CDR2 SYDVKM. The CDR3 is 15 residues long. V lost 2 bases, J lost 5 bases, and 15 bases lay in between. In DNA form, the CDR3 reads TGTGCCAGCAGTTTAAATCAGGGGCGGATGGAGACCCAGTACTTC. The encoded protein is CASSLNQGRMETQYF.

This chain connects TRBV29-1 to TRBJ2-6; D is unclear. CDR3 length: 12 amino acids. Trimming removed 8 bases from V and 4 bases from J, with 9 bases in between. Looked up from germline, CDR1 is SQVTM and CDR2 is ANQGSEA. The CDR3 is CSIMLGANVLTF. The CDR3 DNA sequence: TGCAGCATTATGCTGGGGGCCAACGTCCTGACTTTC.

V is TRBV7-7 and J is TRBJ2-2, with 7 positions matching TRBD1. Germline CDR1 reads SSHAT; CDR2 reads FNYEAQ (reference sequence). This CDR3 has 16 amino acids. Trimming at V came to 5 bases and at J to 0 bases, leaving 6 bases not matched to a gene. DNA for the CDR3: TGTGCCAGCAGCCCAGGGACAGACGCGAACACCGGGGAGCTGTTTTTT. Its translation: CASSPGTDANTGELFF.

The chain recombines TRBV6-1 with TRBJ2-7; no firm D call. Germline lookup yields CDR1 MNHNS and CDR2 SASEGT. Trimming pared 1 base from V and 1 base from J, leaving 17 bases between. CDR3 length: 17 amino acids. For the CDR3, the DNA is TGTGCCAGCAGTGAAGGCCGACTTTCTGCGAAATCCTACGAGCAGTACTTC. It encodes CASSEGRLSAKSYEQYF.

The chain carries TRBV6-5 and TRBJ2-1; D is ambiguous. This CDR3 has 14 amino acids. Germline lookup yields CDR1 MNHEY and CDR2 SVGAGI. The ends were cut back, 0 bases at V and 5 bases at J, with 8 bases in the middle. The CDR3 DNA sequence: TGTGCCAGCAGTTACTCGATCAGCAACAATGAGCAGTTCTTC. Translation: CASSYSISNNEQFF.

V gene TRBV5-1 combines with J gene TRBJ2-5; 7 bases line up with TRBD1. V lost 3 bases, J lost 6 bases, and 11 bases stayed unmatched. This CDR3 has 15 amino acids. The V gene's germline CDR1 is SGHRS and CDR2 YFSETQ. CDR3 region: CASSWGTEHLQTQYF. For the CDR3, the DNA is TGCGCCAGCAGCTGGGGGACAGAGCACCTCCAGACCCAGTACTTC.

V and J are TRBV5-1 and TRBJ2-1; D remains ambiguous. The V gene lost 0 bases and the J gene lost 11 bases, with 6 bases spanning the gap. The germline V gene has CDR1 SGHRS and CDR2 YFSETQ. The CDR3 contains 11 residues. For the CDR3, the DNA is TGCGCCAGCAGCTTGGCAGAGAAGCAGTTCTTC. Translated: CASSLAEKQFF.

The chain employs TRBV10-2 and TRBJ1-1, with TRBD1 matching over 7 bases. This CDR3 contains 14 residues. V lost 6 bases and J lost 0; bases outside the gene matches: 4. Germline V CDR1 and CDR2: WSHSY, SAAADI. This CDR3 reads CASRPGQLNTEAFF. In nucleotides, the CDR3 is TGCGCCAGCAGACCGGGACAGCTGAACACTGAAGCTTTCTTT.

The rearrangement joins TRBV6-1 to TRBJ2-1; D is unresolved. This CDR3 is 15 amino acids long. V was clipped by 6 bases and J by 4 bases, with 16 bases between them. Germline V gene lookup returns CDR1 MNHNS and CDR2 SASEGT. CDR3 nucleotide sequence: TGTGCCAGCAGGTTCGCGGTCCCTGCGTACAATGAGCAGTTCTTC. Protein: CASRFAVPAYNEQFF.

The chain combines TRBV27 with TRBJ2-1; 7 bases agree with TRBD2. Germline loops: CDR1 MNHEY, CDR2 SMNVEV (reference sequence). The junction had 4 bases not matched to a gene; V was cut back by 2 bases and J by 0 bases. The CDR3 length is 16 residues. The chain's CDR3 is CASSLDLAASYNEQFF. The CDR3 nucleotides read TGTGCCAGCAGTTTAGACCTAGCGGCCTCCTACAATGAGCAGTTCTTC.